This T cell receptor beta chain was documented in a study of STAT3 mutations in large granular lymphocyte leukemia (dated by TCRdb to between 2018 and 2020). Broadly, across the study: About half of the T-LGLL patients who underwent longitudinal sequencing carried canonical activating STAT3 mutations. More than half of T-LGLL patients received one or more immunosuppressive therapy regimens, with hematologic response in roughly 40% of those treated. Serial deep sequencing of TCRbeta CDR3 and STAT3 was performed in patients with T-cell large granular lymphocyte leukemia to reconstruct clonal hierarchy and dynamics. Eighteen representative T-LGLL cases were selected from an initial cohort of approximately 200 LGL patients for longitudinal TCRbeta and STAT3 sequencing. A couple of patients with natural killer LGL leukemia were also sequenced longitudinally as controls within the study. On average, sequencing was done at about 4.2 time points per patient, with the number of samplings ranging from 2 to 8. Broader findings and caveats from the paper: At least one immunodominant TCRbeta clonotype was present in every T-LGLL patient, and multiple immunodominant subclonotypes appeared in about half of the T-LGLL patients. Variable intervals between samplings and differing treatment regimens complicated linking therapy response to changes in TCR clonal burden. In about 35% of the 18 patients, TCR clonotype switching occurred after therapy, and every newly emerging clone was STAT3 wild type. Because no samples were available when a clone first appeared, clonal expansion had to be inferred from samplings taken at other points. Because codominant clonotypes persisted in some patients, a small but highly pathogenic clone may have been missed. Dominant TCR clone burden was found to exceed STAT3 mutant burden in several patients, suggesting that STAT3 mutation arose secondarily within a pre-expanded clone.

CDR1 is given as GTSNPN and CDR2 as SVGIG, both from the germline V gene (reference sequence). The junction shows trimming of 1 base on V and 8 bases on J, plus 11 bases between the germline ends. The CDR3 runs 12 amino acids, cysteine and phenylalanine included. Of the read, only the CDR3 DNA is kept; its 36 bases are in frame from base 1. Concerning this clone: The antigen this receptor binds is unknown. Per-base qualities were not stored, and no clone one base away is much larger.

TCRbeta libraries were sequenced on an Illumina MiSeq, and an average of around 41,000 productive templates per sample was obtained. The immunoSEQ assay, which uses multiplex PCR amplification, was used to generate TCRbeta CDR3 libraries. Turning to the authors' computational methods: Following a previously defined approach, repertoire diversity was calculated, and values close to 0 point to extremely monoclonal samples. TCRdb stores this immuneACCESS table with in-frame sequences only. Part of the clones is absent; in the studies checked, under half of the shortfall reflects unresolved V genes, and no reason is known for the rest. V, J and clone size derive from that table, while D and trimming were established from the DNA sequence. The sample has under 20,000 clones on record, about 92% of them singletons. The ten largest clones add up to approximately 42% of the sample. DNA was extracted from blood mononuclear cells, with the same DNA used for both TCR and STAT3 sequencing.

Material for sequencing was peripheral blood mononuclear cells. The rearranged chain carries TRBV30 and TRBJ1-2; the D gene cannot be resolved reliably. The origin of this receptor is a man in his 60s with T-cell large granular lymphocyte leukemia. Some clones in this sample may be carry-over from other donors' samples. The age is the age at diagnosis. The CDR3 corresponds to CAWSEATKGYTF. The nucleotide sequence reads as follows: TGTGCCTGGAGTGAGGCCACGAAGGGCTACACCTTC.